This T cell receptor (beta chain) was captured by sequencing in a study of blood T cell repertoires in COVID-19. Germline CDR1 and CDR2: MNHEY and SVGAGI. The CDR3 spans 13 residues. The V and J ends lost 6 bases and 2 bases, in that order; junction bases with no gene match: 3. This clone showed up just a few times. The method was immunoSEQ multiplex PCR; TCRdb's version includes in-frame clones alone and lacks a portion of them. The data hold roughly 210,000 clones, with around nine tenths observed a single time. The chain links TRBV6-5 to TRBJ2-7, with 8 bases lining up with TRBD1. The TCR was taken from a man aged 25-45 years in a cohort exposed to, infected with or recovered from COVID-19 (not recorded which). The source material was PBMCs or T cells enriched from blood (not recorded which). The DNA for the CDR3 is TGTGCCAGCAGCCGGACAGGGCCCTACGAGCAGTACTTC. This codes for CASSRTGPYEQYF.